The 25 T cell receptor beta chains presented below share a single source sample, sequenced in a study of regulatory T cells in long-lasting Graves disease. Time point indicated: newly diagnosed GD, antithyroid drugs for less than 3 months. With RNA extracted from PBMCs as input, the TCR library was made. Arm-PCR with iRepertoire HTBI primers amplified the CDR3 regions for these TCR beta libraries. Using its own MiXCR run on the multiplex PCR reads, TCRdb lists one record per CDR3 protein. The data hold over 400,000 distinct CDR3 sequences, with 13% to 15% observed a single time. This same sample was also taken into another study, of T cells in Graves' hyperthyroidism and ophthalmopathy.

The sequences come from peripheral blood mononuclear cells (PBMCs), collected at new diagnosis, from a patient treated with antithyroid drugs. These receptors were collected from a woman in her forties or fifties with Graves disease.

V gene TRBV11-2 combines with J gene TRBJ2-2; D is unclear. Looked up from germline, CDR1 is SGHAT and CDR2 is FQNNGV. This CDR3 comprises 16 residues. Trimming stripped 5 bases from V and 4 bases from J, with 17 bases between. DNA of the CDR3: TGTGCCAGCAGCCGCGACAATAATCAAGGCACCGGGGAGCTGTTTTTT. Encoded protein: CASSRDNNQGTGELFF.

V is TRBV11-2 and J is TRBJ1-3; D might be TRBD1 (6 bases). The V end was cut by 0 bases, the J end by 0 bases, with 24 bases between. CDR3 length equals 21 residues. Germline V gene sequence: CDR1 SGHAT, CDR2 FQNNGV. CDR3 nucleotide sequence: TGTGCCAGCAGCTTAGAGGGACAAGTGAGTGAGGGCACCCCCTCTGGAAACACCATATATTTT. Encoded protein: CASSLEGQVSEGTPSGNTIYF.

The chain recombines TRBV5-4 with TRBJ2-1; D is undetermined. V lost 0 bases and J 3 bases, leaving 10 bases between the germline ends. Germline CDR1 reads SGHNT; CDR2 reads YYREEE (reference sequence). The CDR3 consists of 15 residues. DNA of the CDR3: TGTGCCAGCAGCTTGGAACCACCAAACTACAATGAGCAGTTCTTC. Amino acid sequence: CASSLEPPNYNEQFF.

This clonotype occurred many times. The chain combines TRBV30 with TRBJ2-1; D uncertain. The CDR3 totals 13 residues. Germline V lookup: CDR1 GTSNPN, CDR2 SVGIG (reference sequence). V lost 2 bases and J lost 1, with 6 bases in between. CDR3 sequence reads: CAWSRASYNEQFF. The DNA of the CDR3 is TGTGCCTGGAGTAGGGCGTCCTACAATGAGCAGTTCTTC. Drawing the rest from reference TRBV30 and TRBJ2-1, the complete variable domain is SQTIHQWPATLVQPVGSPLSLECTVEGTSNPNLYWYRQAAGRGLQLLFYSVGIGQISSEVPQNLSASRPQDRQFILSSKKLLLSDSGFYLCAWSRASYNEQFFGPGTRLTVL.

This clonotype occurred many times. The genes are TRBV30 and TRBJ2-2; no clear D. Germline CDR1 is GTSNPN and CDR2 is SVGIG (reference sequence). Trimming took off 0 bases at V and 6 bases at J, with 8 bases between the two ends. CDR3 size: 13 residues. Written as DNA, the CDR3 is TGTGCCTGGAGTGTATTGGGTGCCGGGGAGCTGTTTTTT. This encodes CAWSVLGAGELFF.

The gene calls are TRBV28 and TRBJ2-7, with TRBD2 matching over 9 bases. The CDR3 loop spans 17 amino acids. Germline lookup yields CDR1 MDHEN and CDR2 SYDVKM. Trimming at V came to 6 bases and at J to 6 bases, leaving 18 bases not matched to a gene. The CDR3 protein is CASSPEGGRGLFCEQYF. The CDR3 DNA is TGTGCCAGCAGCCCGGAGGGCGGGAGGGGCCTGTTCTGCGAGCAGTACTTC.

This clonotype came up many times. The chain employs TRBV5-1 and TRBJ2-5; either TRBD1 or TRBD2 may supply D (6 bases each). Trimming stripped 0 bases from V and 5 bases from J, with 14 bases between. CDR3 size: 15 residues. Germline V gives CDR1 SGHRS, CDR2 YFSETQ. In DNA form, the CDR3 reads TGCGCCAGCAGCTTGGATGGGGGGCGTCCGGAGACCCAGTACTTC. As protein: CASSLDGGRPETQYF.

This clonotype was observed at least ten times. The chain recombines TRBV20-1 with TRBJ2-7; 7 nucleotides agree with TRBD2. From germline, CDR1 is DFQATT and CDR2 SNEGSKA (reference sequence). The V segment lost 6 bases and the J segment 7 bases; nucleotides outside the gene matches: 18. The CDR3 sequence is 15 residues long. This CDR3 is CSATMRGGLWGEQYF. In DNA, the CDR3 is TGCAGTGCCACCATGAGGGGAGGGCTCTGGGGGGAGCAGTACTTC.

This clonotype was detected many times. The rearrangement links TRBV28 to TRBJ1-5, with 8 bases aligning to TRBD1. Trimming removed 3 bases from V and 5 bases from J; junction bases left unmatched: 12. Germline V lookup: CDR1 MDHEN, CDR2 SYDVKM. This CDR3 has 17 residues. As DNA, the CDR3 is TGTGCCAGCAGTTTCCCGGGGGGACAGGATGACGATCAGCCCCAGCATTTT. Translation: CASSFPGGQDDDQPQHF.

This rearrangement joins TRBV28 to TRBJ2-7; D ambiguous. The CDR3 is 16 residues long. V lost 1 base and J 5 bases, leaving 18 bases between the germline ends. CDR1 MDHEN and CDR2 SYDVKM come from the germline V gene. CDR3 nucleotide sequence: TGTGCCAGCAGTTTATCTGGCCGGGTCGCATACAACGAGCAGTACTTC. Translation gives CASSLSGRVAYNEQYF.

This clonotype was counted between two and nine times. The chain recombines TRBV30 with TRBJ2-7, with TRBD2 matching over 10 bases. Losses at the gene ends were 6 bases for V and 4 bases for J; bases not matched to a gene: 6. The CDR3 has 13 amino acids. Germline CDR1 and CDR2: GTSNPN and SVGIG (reference sequence). The CDR3 here is CACSPSGSYEQYF. The CDR3 region has the DNA TGTGCCTGTTCGCCTAGCGGGAGTTACGAGCAGTACTTC. Together with reference TRBV30 and TRBJ2-7, the CDR3 gives the full variable domain: SQTIHQWPATLVQPVGSPLSLECTVEGTSNPNLYWYRQAAGRGLQLLFYSVGIGQISSEVPQNLSASRPQDRQFILSSKKLLLSDSGFYLCACSPSGSYEQYFGPGTRLTVT.

This clonotype has ten or more counts. The V call is TRBV28, the J call TRBJ2-3; tentatively, D is TRBD1 (6 bases). The CDR3 spans 15 residues. Germline CDR1 is MDHEN and CDR2 is SYDVKM. V lost 6 bases, J lost 2 bases, and 15 bases lay in between. This chain's CDR3 is CASRLLTGTTDTQYF. The DNA of the CDR3 is TGTGCCAGCAGACTTCTAACAGGGACCACAGATACGCAGTATTTT.

The rearrangement joins TRBV19 to TRBJ2-1; tentatively, D is TRBD1 (5 bases). This CDR3 is built from 16 residues. Germline V gene sequence: CDR1 LNHDA, CDR2 SQIVND (reference sequence). Trimming removed 5 bases at V and 5 bases at J, with 19 bases between. The CDR3 loop reads CASSPTVSQGNNEQFF. The CDR3 DNA reads as TGTGCCAGTAGTCCCACGGTGAGCCAGGGAAACAATGAGCAGTTCTTC. The full variable domain, in which reference TRBV19 and TRBJ2-1 provide the parts outside the CDR3, is DGGITQSPKYLFRKEGQNVTLSCEQNLNHDAMYWYRQDPGQGLRLIYYSQIVNDFQKGDIAEGYSVSREKKESFPLTVTSAQKNPTAFYLCASSPTVSQGNNEQFFGPGTRLTVL.

This clonotype was counted only a few times. Mismatch with germline at one junction end may stem from a read error. The chain is built from TRBV6-2 or TRBV6-3 and TRBJ2-7, with 10 bases identical to TRBD1. In germline, CDR1 is MNHEY, CDR2 SVGEGT. CDR3 length equals 16 residues. This CDR3 reads CASREGTGAFSYEQHF. The DNA for the CDR3 is TGTGCCAGCAGAGAAGGGACAGGGGCCTTCTCCTACGAGCAGCACTTC.

This clonotype was seen many times. This chain connects TRBV28 to TRBJ2-1, with D perhaps TRBD2 (5 bases). The germline gives CDR1 MDHEN, CDR2 SYDVKM. This CDR3 is 14 amino acids long. V lost 3 bases, J lost 3 bases, and 9 bases lay in between. The CDR3 sequence: CASSFEGFYNEQFF. The CDR3 coding sequence is TGTGCCAGCAGTTTCGAGGGATTCTACAATGAGCAGTTCTTC.

This clonotype was detected many times. V gene TRBV18 combines with J gene TRBJ1-5, with D possibly matching TRBD1 (5 bases). V lost 3 bases and J 5 bases, leaving 8 bases between the germline ends. CDR3 length: 13 residues. Germline V gene data show CDR1 as KGHSH and CDR2 as LQKENI. CDR3 protein: CASSPGEDQPQHF. In DNA, the CDR3 is TGTGCCAGCTCACCGGGGGAAGATCAGCCCCAGCATTTT.

This clonotype was observed a few times. The chain is built from TRBV19 and TRBJ1-5; no definite D call. V was cut by 2 bases and J by 0 bases, with 11 bases left in between. CDR3 size: 16 residues. Germline V gives CDR1 LNHDA, CDR2 SQIVND (reference sequence). Here the CDR3 DNA reads TGTGCCAGTAGTATAAGTGGAGGGATTAGCAATCAGCCCCAGCATTTT. Its protein is CASSISGGISNQPQHF.

This clonotype was seen at least ten times. The gene calls are TRBV5-1 and TRBJ2-1, with TRBD1 matching 8 bases. The germline gives CDR1 SGHRS, CDR2 YFSETQ. Trimming at V came to 3 bases and at J to 8 bases, leaving 13 bases not matched to a gene. CDR3 length: 16 amino acids. CDR3 coding DNA: TGCGCCAGCAGCTGGACCGGGACAGGCTTTCTCGATGAGCAGTTCTTC. Protein: CASSWTGTGFLDEQFF.

This clonotype has ten or more counts. This sequence joins TRBV2 and TRBJ1-2; possibly TRBD1 for D (6 bases). V lost 1 base and J 5 bases, leaving 8 bases between the germline ends. Per germline, CDR1 SNHLY and CDR2 FYNNEI. This CDR3 has 13 residues. The CDR3 DNA is TGTGCCAGCAGTGAAGAGGGGGGATATGGCTACACCTTC. Translating gives CASSEEGGYGYTF.

This clonotype was seen at least ten times. The V gene is TRBV18, the J gene TRBJ2-7; a weak D match, TRBD2 (5 bases). The CDR3 loop spans 13 amino acids. Germline CDR1 KGHSH, CDR2 LQKENI. Trimming removed 3 bases at V and 2 bases at J, with 8 bases between. CDR3 bases: TGTGCCAGCTCACCCATGACTACCTACGAGCAGTACTTC. The encoded protein is CASSPMTTYEQYF.

The V call is TRBV7-8, the J call TRBJ2-7, with TRBD1 identical over 11 bases. Germline CDR1 and CDR2: SGHVS and FQNEAQ. CDR3 length: 16 amino acids. V lost 5 bases, J lost 4 bases, and 10 bases stayed unmatched. In nucleotides, the CDR3 is TGTGCCAGCAGCCCTATACAAGGACAGGGGGCTTACGAGCAGTACTTC. Protein sequence: CASSPIQGQGAYEQYF.

This sequence joins TRBV3-1 and TRBJ1-4; D is unclear. CDR1 is LGHDT and CDR2 is YNNKEL in the germline V gene (reference sequence). V lost 3 bases and J lost 11, with 22 bases in between. CDR3 size: 16 residues. The CDR3 is CASSHQYSVMMLKLFF. DNA for the CDR3: TGTGCCAGCAGCCACCAGTACAGCGTAATGATGTTGAAACTGTTTTTT. The whole variable domain, filled in from reference TRBV3-1 and TRBJ1-4, reads DTAVSQTPKYLVTQMGNDKSIKCEQNLGHDTMYWYKQDSKKFLKIMFSYNNKELIINETVPNRFSPKSPDKAHLNLHINSLELGDSAVYFCASSHQYSVMMLKLFFGSGTQLSVL.

CDR3 residues: CASSHPSGGLGEAFF. The CDR3 region has the DNA TGCGCCAGCAGCCACCCGTCGGGAGGGCTAGGTGAAGCTTTCTTT. The chain recombines TRBV4-1 with TRBJ1-1; D is uncertain. CDR1 is MGHRA, CDR2 YSYEKL, per germline. The germline V and J ends were trimmed by 3 bases and 7 bases, with 18 bases remaining between them. CDR3 size: 15 residues.

This clonotype was seen ten or more times. This chain connects TRBV28 to TRBJ2-7; the D call may be TRBD1 or TRBD2 (6 bases each). CDR1 MDHEN and CDR2 SYDVKM come from the germline V gene. The CDR3 loop spans 15 amino acids. Trimming shortened V by 4 bases and J by 5 bases, and 18 bases separated the two germline ends. The CDR3: CASSSWGADVDEQYF. CDR3 DNA: TGTGCCAGCAGTTCCTGGGGGGCGGACGTCGACGAGCAGTACTTC.

This clonotype has just a few counts. The CDR3 DNA sequence: TGTGCCAGCAGTGGGCCCGGGACAGGGTTTCGGGAGCAGTACTTC. It specifies CASSGPGTGFREQYF. This sequence joins TRBV27 and TRBJ2-7; TRBD1 aligns across 9 bases. Germline V gene lookup returns CDR1 MNHEY and CDR2 SMNVEV (reference sequence). This CDR3 is 15 amino acids long. J lost 7 bases, V lost 5 bases, and 12 bases had no gene match.